The present T cell receptor (beta chain) was sequenced within a study of T cells in Graves' hyperthyroidism and ophthalmopathy. The table lists this clonotype with many counts. Its antigen is not identified. There were TCR beta CDR3 regions amplified from RNA transcripts. A first-round RT-PCR of the TCR CDR3 used the HTBI primer set. TCRdb reanalysed the multiplex PCR reads using MiXCR and keeps one entry per CDR3 protein. The repertoire holds about 560,000 distinct CDR3 sequences, over 15% seen once, with approximately 18% in the top ten. The germline CDR1 and CDR2 sequences are SNHLY and FYNNEI. The CDR3 loop spans 15 amino acids. Trimming shortened V by 2 bases and J by 5 bases, and 14 bases separated the two germline ends. The diagnoses drew upon clinical symptoms, serum thyroxine and TRAb, thyroid ultrasound and orbital computed tomography. Overall study findings and caveats: Ophthalmopathy was told apart from stable hyperthyroidism by a 13 V-J model. Ophthalmopathy was model-predicted a median around seven months pre-onset.

This clonotype was sampled from a woman aged 18-29 years with Graves' hyperthyroidism. This chain joins TRBV2 and TRBJ2-3; D call uncertain. Source material: blood. CDR3: CASSESTGQVDTQYF. The DNA of the CDR3 is TGTGCCAGCAGTGAATCTACCGGCCAGGTAGATACGCAGTATTTT.